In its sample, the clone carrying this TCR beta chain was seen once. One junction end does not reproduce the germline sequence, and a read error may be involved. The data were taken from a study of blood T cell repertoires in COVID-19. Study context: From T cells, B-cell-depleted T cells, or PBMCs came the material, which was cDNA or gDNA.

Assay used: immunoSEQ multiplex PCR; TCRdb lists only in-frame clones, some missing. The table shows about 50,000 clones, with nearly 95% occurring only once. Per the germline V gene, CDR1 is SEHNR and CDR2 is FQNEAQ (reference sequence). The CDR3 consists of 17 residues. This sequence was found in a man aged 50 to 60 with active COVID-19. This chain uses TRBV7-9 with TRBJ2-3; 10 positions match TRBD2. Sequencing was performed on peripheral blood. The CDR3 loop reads CASGFSSGSLTHRTQYF. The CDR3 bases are TGTGCCAGCGGCTTTTCTAGCGGGAGTCTTACACACCGGACGCAGTATTTT.